The source of this T cell receptor (beta chain) is a study of cytomegalovirus exposure and HLA in healthy donors. Study observations and caveats: A link between a missense DCLRE1C variant and TCR beta V- and J-gene trimming emerged from a later analysis. A later analysis linked about 17,000 TCR beta sequences to HLA alleles at 0.05 false discovery rate.

The CDR3 consists of 14 residues. Germline CDR1 is MDHEN and CDR2 is SYDVKM. The V gene end was trimmed by 7 bases and the J gene end by 3 bases; junction bases not matched to a gene: 5. About this clone: Antigen: not known.

Primers for the PCR totalled 60 Vbeta and 13 Jbeta. Repertoires were generated with immunoSEQ multiplex PCR, while TCRdb's copy carries only in-frame clones and drops some. The profile shows about 150,000 clones, about 75% of them singletons. The clonotype comes from a man in his fifties or sixties in good health and CMV-seronegative. The chain links TRBV28 to TRBJ2-2; 7 bases are a match to TRBD1. Sequenced input: PBMCs. CDR3 in amino acids: CASKGGPDTGELFF. The CDR3 DNA reads TGTGCCAGCAAAGGGGGCCCAGACACCGGGGAGCTGTTTTTT.